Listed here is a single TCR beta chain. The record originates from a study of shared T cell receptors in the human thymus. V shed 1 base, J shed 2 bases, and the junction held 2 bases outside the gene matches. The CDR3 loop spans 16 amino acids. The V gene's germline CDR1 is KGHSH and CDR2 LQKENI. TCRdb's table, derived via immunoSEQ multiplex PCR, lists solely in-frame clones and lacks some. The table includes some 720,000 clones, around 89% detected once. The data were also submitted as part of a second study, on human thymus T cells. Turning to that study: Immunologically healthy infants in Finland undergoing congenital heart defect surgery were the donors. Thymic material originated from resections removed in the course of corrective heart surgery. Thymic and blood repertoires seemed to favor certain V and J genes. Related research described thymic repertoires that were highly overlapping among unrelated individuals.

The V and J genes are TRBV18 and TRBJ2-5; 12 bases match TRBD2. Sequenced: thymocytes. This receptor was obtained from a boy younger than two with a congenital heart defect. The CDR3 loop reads CASSPRTSGAQETQYF. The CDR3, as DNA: TGTGCCAGCTCACCACGGACTAGCGGGGCACAAGAGACCCAGTACTTC.